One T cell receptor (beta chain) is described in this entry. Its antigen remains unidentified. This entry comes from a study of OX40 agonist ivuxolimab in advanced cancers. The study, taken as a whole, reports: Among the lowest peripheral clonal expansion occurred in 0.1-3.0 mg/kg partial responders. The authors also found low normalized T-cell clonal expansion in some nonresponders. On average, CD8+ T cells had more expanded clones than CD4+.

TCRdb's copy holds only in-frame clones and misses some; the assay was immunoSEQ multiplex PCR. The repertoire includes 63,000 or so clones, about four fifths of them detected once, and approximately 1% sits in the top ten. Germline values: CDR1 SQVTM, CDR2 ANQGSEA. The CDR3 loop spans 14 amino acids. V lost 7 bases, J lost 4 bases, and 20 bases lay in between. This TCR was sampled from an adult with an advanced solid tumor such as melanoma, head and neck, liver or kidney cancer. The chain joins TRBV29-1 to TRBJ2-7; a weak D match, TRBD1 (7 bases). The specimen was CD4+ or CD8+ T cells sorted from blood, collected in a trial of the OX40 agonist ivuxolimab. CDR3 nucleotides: TGCAGCGCCCTGAAGGGCAGGGGGACTTACGAGCAGTACTTC. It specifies CSALKGRGTYEQYF.